The TCR beta chain described here comes from a study of T cells in Graves' hyperthyroidism and ophthalmopathy. Findings and caveats of the study: Also found in blood were most expanded thyroid clonotypes above 0.001.

Patients with uncontrolled infections, other autoimmune diseases, pregnancy or lactation were excluded. There were TCR beta CDR3 regions amplified from RNA transcripts. HTBI primers were employed in a first-round RT-PCR of the TCR CDR3. TCRdb recomputed calls from the multiplex PCR reads with MiXCR, one row per CDR3 protein. This sample yields roughly 840,000 distinct CDR3 sequences, of which 35% to 40% are seen a single time; 8.9% belongs to the top ten. Comment on this clonotype: Its target is unknown.

V gave up 3 bases and J gave up 6 bases, with 12 bases separating them. Germline V gives CDR1 ENHRY, CDR2 SYGVKD. The CDR3 extends over 14 amino acids. This chain joins TRBV10-3 and TRBJ1-5; no clear D gene. The sequence came from a man aged 18 to 29 with Graves' hyperthyroidism. The sequencing input was blood. The CDR3 nucleotides read TGTGCCATCAGTGAAGGGCCTCCCGGTCAGCCCCAGCATTTT. Protein product: CAISEGPPGQPQHF.